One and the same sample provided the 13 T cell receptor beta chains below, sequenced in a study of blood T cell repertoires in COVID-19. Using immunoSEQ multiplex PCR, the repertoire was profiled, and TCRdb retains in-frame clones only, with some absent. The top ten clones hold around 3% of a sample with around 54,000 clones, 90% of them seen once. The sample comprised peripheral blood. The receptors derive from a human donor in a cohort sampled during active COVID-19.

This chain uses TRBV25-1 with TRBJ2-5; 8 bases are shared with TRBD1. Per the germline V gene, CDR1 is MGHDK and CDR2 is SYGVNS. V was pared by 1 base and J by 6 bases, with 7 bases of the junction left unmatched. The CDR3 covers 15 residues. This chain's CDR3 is CASSESAGGLKTQYF. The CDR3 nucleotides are TGTGCCAGCAGTGAATCGGCAGGGGGCTTGAAGACCCAGTACTTC.

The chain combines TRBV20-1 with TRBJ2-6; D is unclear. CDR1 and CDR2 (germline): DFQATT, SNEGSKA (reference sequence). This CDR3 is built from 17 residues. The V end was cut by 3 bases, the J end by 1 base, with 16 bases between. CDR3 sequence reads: CSASPQALTSGANVLTF. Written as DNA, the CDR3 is TGCAGTGCTAGTCCCCAGGCGTTGACGTCTGGGGCCAACGTCCTGACTTTC.

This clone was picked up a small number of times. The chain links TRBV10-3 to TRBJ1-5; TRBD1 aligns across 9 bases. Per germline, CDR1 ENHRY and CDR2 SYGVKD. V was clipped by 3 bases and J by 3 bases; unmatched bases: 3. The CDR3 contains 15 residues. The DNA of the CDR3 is TGTGCCATCAGTGAAGGGACAGGGTTCAATCAGCCCCAGCATTTT. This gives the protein CAISEGTGFNQPQHF.

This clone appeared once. The CDR3 loop reads CASMIGTGVAGYTF. DNA of the CDR3: TGTGCCAGCATGATTGGGACAGGGGTGGCCGGCTACACCTTC. The chain recombines TRBV28 with TRBJ1-2; 10 bases are shared with TRBD1. The germline V gene has CDR1 MDHEN and CDR2 SYDVKM. V was pared by 7 bases and J by 8 bases, with 10 bases of the junction left unmatched. This CDR3 is 14 amino acids long.

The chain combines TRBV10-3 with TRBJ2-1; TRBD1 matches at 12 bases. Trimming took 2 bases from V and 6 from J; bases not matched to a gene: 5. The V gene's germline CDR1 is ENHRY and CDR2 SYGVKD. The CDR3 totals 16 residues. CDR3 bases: TGTGCCATCAGTGAGCCGGGACAGGGGGCGCCCAATGAGCAGTTCTTC. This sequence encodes CAISEPGQGAPNEQFF.

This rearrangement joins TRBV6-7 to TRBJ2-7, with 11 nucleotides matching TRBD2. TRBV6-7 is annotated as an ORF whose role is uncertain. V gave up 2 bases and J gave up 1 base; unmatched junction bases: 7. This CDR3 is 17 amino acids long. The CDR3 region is CASSYPGTSGESYEQYF. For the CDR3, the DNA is TGTGCCAGCAGTTACCCCGGGACTAGCGGAGAGTCCTACGAGCAGTACTTC.

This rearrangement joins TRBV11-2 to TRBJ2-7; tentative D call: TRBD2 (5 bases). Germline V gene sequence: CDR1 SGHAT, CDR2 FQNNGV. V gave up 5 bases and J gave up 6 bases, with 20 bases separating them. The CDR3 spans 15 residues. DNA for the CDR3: TGTGCCAGCAGCCCGAGACGGGAAACCTTTGGCGAGCAGTACTTC. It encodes CASSPRRETFGEQYF.

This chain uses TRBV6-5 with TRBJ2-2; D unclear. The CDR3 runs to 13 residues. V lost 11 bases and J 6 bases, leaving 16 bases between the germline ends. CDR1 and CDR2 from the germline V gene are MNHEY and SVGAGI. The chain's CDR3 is CAGGSRYSGELFF. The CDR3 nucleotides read TGTGCCGGCGGCAGCCGTTACTCCGGGGAGCTGTTTTTT.

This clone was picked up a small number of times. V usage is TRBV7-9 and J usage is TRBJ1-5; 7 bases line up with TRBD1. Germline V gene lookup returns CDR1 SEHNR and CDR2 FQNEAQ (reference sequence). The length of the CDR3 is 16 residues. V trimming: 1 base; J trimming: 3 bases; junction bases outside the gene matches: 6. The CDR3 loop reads CASSLGFDRDNQPQHF. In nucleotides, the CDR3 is TGTGCCAGCAGCTTAGGATTCGACAGGGACAATCAGCCCCAGCATTTT.

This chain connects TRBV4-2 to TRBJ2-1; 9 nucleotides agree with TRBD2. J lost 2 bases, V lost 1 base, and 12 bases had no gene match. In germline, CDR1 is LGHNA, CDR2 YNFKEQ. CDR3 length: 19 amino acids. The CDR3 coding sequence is TGTGCCAGCAGCCAAGGCGCACTAGCGGGCCCCATGGCCTACAATGAGCAGTTCTTC. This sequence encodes CASSQGALAGPMAYNEQFF.

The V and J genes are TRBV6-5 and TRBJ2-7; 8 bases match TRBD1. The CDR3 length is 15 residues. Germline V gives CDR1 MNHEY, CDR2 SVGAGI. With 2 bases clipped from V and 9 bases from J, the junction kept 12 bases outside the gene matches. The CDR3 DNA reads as TGTGCCAGCAGTTACGGGTTGTGGACAGGGTCATCGCAGTACTTC. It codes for CASSYGLWTGSSQYF.

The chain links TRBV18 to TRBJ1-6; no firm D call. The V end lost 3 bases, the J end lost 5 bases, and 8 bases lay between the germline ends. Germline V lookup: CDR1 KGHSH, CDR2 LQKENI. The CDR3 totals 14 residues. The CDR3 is CASSPDTDNSPLHF. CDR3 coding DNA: TGTGCCAGCTCACCTGACACGGATAATTCACCCCTCCACTTT.

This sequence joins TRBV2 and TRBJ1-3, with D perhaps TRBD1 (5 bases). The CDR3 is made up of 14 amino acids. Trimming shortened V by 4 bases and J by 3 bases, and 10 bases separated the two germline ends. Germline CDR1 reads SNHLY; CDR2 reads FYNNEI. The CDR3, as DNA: TGTGCCAGCAGTGGTCAGGGCAATGGAAACACCATATATTTT. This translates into CASSGQGNGNTIYF.